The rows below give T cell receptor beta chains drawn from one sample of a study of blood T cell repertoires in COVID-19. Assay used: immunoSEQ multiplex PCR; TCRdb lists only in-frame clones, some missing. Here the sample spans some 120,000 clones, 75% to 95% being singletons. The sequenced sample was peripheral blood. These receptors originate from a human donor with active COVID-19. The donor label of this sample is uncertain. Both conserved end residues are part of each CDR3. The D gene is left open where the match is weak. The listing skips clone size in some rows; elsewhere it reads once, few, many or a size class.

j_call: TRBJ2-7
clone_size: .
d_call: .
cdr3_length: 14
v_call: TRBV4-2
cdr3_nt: TGTGCCAGCAGCCAAGCTACAGAGTCCTACGAGCAGTACTTC
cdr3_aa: CASSQATESYEQYF

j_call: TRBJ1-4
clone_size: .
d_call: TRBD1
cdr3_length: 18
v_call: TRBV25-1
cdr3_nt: TGTGCCAGCAGTGAATTAGGGACAGGGGGCGCGGGCTATGAAAAACTGTTTTTT
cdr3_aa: CASSELGTGGAGYEKLFF

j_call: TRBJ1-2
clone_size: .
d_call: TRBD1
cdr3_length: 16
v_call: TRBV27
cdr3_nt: TGTGCCAGCACCCCGAGACAGGGGTTTAAAGGCTATGGCTACACCTTC
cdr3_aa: CASTPRQGFKGYGYTF

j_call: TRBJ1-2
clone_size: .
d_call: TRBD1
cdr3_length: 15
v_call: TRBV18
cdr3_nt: TGTGCCAGCTCACCAGGGGGACAGGGCAACTATGGCTACACCTTC
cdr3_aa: CASSPGGQGNYGYTF

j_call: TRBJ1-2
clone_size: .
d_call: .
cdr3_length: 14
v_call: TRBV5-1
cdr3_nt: TGCGCCAGCAGCTTGGAAGACAAATACTATGGCTACACCTTC
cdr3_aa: CASSLEDKYYGYTF

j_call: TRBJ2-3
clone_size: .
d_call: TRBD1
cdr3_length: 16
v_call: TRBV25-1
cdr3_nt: TGTGCCAGCAGTGTTGGGACAGGCGTACGTACAGATACGCAGTATTTT
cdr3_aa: CASSVGTGVRTDTQYF

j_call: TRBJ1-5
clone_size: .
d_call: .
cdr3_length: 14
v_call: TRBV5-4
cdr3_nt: TGTGCCAGCAGCTTACAGGGAGGCAATCAGCCCCAGCATTTT
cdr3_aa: CASSLQGGNQPQHF

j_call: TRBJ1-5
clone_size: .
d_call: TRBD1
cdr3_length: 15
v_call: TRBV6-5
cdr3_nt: TGTGCCAGCAGTTACTCGGGACAGCCTAATCAGCCCCAGCATTTT
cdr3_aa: CASSYSGQPNQPQHF

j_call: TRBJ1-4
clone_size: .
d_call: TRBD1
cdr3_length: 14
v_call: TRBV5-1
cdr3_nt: TGCGCCAGCAGCTCAGGACAGGGTATTGAAAAACTGTTTTTT
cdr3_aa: CASSSGQGIEKLFF

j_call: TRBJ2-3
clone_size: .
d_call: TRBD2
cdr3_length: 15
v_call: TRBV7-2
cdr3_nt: TGTGCCAGCAGCCAGAGGACTAGCGGGGCAGATACGCAGTATTTT
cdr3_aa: CASSQRTSGADTQYF

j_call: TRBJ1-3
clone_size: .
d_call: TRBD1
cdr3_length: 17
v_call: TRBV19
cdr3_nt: TGTGCCAGTAGTATGAAGATGGACAGGTTTTCTGGAAACACCATATATTTT
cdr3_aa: CASSMKMDRFSGNTIYF

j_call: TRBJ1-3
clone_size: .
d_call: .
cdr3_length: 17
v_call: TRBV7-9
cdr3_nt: TGTGCCAGCAGCTTATTGGGGGCAGGGATCCCTGGAAACACCATATATTTT
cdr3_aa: CASSLLGAGIPGNTIYF

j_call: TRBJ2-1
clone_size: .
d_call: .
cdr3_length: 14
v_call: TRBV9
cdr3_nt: TGTGCCAGCAGCGAGGGGGAGATGAGGAATGAGCAGTTCTTC
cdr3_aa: CASSEGEMRNEQFF

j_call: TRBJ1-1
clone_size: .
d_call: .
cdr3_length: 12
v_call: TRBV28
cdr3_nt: TGTGCCAGCAGCTTGAGGCGGGATGAAGCTTTCTTT
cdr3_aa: CASSLRRDEAFF

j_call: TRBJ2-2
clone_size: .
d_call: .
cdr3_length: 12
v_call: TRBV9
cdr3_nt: TGTGCCAGCAGCGTACTTTCCGGGGAGCTGTTTTTT
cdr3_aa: CASSVLSGELFF

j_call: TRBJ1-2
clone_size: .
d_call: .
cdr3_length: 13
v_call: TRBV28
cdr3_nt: TGTGCCAGCCAGACAGGAGCTAACTATGGCTACACCTTC
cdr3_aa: CASQTGANYGYTF

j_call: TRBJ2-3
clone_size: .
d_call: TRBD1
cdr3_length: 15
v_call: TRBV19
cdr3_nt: TGTGCCAGTAGTTCGACAGGGGTGCGCACAGATACGCAGTATTTT
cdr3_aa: CASSSTGVRTDTQYF

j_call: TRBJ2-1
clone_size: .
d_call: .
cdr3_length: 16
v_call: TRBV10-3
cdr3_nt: TGTGCCATCAGTGATGCCGGTAACAGCTCCTACAATGAGCAGTTCTTC
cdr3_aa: CAISDAGNSSYNEQFF

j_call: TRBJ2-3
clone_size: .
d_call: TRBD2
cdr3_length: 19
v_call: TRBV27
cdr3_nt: TGTGCCAGCAGTTTGTTGCGGGGGAGAAGTTCCCACGGCACAGATACGCAGTATTTT
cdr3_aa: CASSLLRGRSSHGTDTQYF

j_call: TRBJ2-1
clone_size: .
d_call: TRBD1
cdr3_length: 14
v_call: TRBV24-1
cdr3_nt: TGTGCCACCAGTGACCCGGGACAGTACAATGAGCAGTTCTTC
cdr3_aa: CATSDPGQYNEQFF

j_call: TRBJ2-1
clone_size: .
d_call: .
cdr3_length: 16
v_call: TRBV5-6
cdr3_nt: TGTGCCAGCAGCTTGGGTGACAGCTTGTCCTACAATGAGCAGTTCTTC
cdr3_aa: CASSLGDSLSYNEQFF

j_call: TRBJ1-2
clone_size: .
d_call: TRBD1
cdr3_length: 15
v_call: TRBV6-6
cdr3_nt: TGTGCCAGCAGTTCCACGGACAGGGGGCTTTATGGCTACACCTTC
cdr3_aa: CASSSTDRGLYGYTF

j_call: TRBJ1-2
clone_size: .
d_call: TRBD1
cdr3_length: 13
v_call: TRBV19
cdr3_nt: TGTGCCAGTAGTTCGGACAGGTTTTATGGCTACACCTTC
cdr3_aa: CASSSDRFYGYTF

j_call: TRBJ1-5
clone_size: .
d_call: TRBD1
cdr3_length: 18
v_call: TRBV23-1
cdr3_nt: TGCGCCAGCAGTCTCCGGACAGGGGTGTTTGCGGGCAATCAGCCCCAGCATTTT
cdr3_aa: CASSLRTGVFAGNQPQHF

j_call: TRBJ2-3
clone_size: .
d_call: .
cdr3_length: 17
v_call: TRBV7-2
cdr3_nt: TGTGCCAGCAGCCCCCGGCCGGGGGTTGGGAGCACAGATACGCAGTATTTT
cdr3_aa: CASSPRPGVGSTDTQYF

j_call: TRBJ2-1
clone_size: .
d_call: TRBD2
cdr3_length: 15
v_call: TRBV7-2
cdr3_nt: TGTGCCAGCAGCTTAGTCGGGGGGGGAGCCTATGAGCAGTTCTTC
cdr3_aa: CASSLVGGGAYEQFF

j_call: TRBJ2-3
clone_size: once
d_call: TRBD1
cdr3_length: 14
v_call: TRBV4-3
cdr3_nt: TGCGCCAGCAGCCGGCGACAGGGCGCAGATACGCAGTATTTT
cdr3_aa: CASSRRQGADTQYF

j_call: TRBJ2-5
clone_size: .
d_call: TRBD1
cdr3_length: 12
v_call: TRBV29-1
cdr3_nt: TGCAGCGTTCGGGACAGCCAAGAGACCCAGTACTTC
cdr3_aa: CSVRDSQETQYF

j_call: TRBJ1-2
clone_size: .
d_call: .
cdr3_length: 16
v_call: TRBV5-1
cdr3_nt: TGCGCCAGCAGCTTCCAAGGGGCCGCCCGCAACTATGGCTACACCTTC
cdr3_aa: CASSFQGAARNYGYTF

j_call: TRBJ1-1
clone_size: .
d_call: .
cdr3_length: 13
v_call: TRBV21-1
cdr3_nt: TGTGCCAGCAGGCCGAACAGGGGACCTGAAGCTTTCTTT
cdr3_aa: CASRPNRGPEAFF

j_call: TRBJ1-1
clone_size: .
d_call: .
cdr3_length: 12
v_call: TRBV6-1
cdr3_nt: TGTGCCAGCAGTGAGGGGGGCACTGAAGCTTTCTTT
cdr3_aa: CASSEGGTEAFF

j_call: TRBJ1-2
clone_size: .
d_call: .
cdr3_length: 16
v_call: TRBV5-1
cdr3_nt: TGCGCCAGCAGCCCCAGGACAGTTTTGTTTAACTATGGCTACACCTTC
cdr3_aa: CASSPRTVLFNYGYTF

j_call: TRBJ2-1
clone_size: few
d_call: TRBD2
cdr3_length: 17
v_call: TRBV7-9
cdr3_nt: TGTGCCAGCAGCCCACTAGCGGGGGGCCGGACTTACAATGAGCAGTTCTTC
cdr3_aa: CASSPLAGGRTYNEQFF

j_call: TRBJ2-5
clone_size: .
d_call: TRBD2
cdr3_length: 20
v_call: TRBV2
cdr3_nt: TGTGCCAGCAGTGAAGCGCCGGGGTTACTAGCGGGGGCACCGTTTGAGACCCAGTACTTC
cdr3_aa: CASSEAPGLLAGAPFETQYF

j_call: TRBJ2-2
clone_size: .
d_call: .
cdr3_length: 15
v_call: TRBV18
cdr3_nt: TGTGCCAGCTCACCACCCAGGACATACACCGGGGAGCTGTTTTTT
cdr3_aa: CASSPPRTYTGELFF

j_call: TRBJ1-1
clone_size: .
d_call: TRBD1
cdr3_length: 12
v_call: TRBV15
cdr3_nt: TGTGCCACCAGCACTGACAGGGGTAGTGCTTTCTTT
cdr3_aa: CATSTDRGSAFF

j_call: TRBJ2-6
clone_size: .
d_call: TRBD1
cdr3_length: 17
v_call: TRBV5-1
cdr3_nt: TGCGCCAGCAGCGCCGGGACAGGGGTCTCTGGGGCCAACGTCCTGACTTTC
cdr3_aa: CASSAGTGVSGANVLTF

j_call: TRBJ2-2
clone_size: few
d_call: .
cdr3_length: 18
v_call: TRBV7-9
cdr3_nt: TGTGCCAGCAGCATCCGAAAGGGCAGGGTCAGGGTCCCCGGGGAGCTGTTTTTT
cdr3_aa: CASSIRKGRVRVPGELFF

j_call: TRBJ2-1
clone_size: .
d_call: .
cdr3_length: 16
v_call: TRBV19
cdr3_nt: TGTGCCAGTAGTATCGAGGCGGCCTACCCATACAATGAGCAGTTCTTC
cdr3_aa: CASSIEAAYPYNEQFF

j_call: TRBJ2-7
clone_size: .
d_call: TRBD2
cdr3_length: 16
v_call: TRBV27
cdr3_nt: TGTGCCAGCATAGGACTAGCGGGCCGCGGCTCCTACGAGCAGTACTTC
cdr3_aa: CASIGLAGRGSYEQYF

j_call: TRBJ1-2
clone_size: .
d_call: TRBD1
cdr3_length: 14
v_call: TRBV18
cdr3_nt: TGTGCCAGCTCACCACGGGACAGGGGCTATGGCTACACCTTC
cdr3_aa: CASSPRDRGYGYTF

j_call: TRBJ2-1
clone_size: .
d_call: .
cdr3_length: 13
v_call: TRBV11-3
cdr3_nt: TGTGCCAGCAGCTTAGATTCGTCTAATGAGCAGTTCTTC
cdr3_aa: CASSLDSSNEQFF

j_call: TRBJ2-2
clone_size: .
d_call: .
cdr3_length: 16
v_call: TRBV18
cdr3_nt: TGTGCCAGCTCACCCGGTCTCCCGAGTCGTACCGGGGAGCTGTTTTTT
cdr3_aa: CASSPGLPSRTGELFF

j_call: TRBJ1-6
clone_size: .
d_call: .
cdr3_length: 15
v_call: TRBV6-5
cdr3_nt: TGTGCCAGCAGCGTGGACAGATCGAATAATTCACCCCTCCACTTT
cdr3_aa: CASSVDRSNNSPLHF

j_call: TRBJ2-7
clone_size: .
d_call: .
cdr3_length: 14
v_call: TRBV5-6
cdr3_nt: TGTGCCAGCAGCTTGGCCGGCAGGACCTACGAGCAGTACTTC
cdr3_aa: CASSLAGRTYEQYF

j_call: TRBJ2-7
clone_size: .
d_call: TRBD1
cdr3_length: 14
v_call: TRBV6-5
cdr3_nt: TGTGCCAGCAGTTCCGACAGGGCCGCCTACGAGCAGTACTTC
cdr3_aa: CASSSDRAAYEQYF

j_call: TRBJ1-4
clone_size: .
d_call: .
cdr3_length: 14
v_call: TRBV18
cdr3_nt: TGTGCCAGCCCACCGGGACACCTAAATGAAAAACTGTTTTTT
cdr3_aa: CASPPGHLNEKLFF

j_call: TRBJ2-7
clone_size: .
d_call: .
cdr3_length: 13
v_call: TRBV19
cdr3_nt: TGTGCCAGTGCGAAACCCGGGGACTACGAGCAGTACTTC
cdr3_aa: CASAKPGDYEQYF

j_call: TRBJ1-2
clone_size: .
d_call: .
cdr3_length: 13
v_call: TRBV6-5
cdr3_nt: TGTGCCAGCAGCCCACGGGAGACGGGTGGCTACACCTTC
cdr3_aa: CASSPRETGGYTF

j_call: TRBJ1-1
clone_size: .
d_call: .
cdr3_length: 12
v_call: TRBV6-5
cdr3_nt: TGTGCCAGCAGCCGGGTAGAGGGTGAAGCTTTCTTT
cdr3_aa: CASSRVEGEAFF

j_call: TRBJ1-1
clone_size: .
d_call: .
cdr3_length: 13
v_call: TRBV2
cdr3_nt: TGTGCCAGCAGAAACAGCCTGAACACTGAAGCTTTCTTT
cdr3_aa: CASRNSLNTEAFF

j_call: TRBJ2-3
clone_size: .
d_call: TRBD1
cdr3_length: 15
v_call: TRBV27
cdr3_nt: TGTGCCAGCAGCGCAGGGGGCGTGGGGGCAGATACGCAGTATTTT
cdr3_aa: CASSAGGVGADTQYF

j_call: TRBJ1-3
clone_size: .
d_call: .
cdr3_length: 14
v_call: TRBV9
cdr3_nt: TGTGCCAGCAGCGGCCAGATATCTGGAAACACCATATATTTT
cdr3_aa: CASSGQISGNTIYF

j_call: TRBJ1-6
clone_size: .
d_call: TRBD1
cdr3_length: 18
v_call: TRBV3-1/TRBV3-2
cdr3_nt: TGTGCCAGCAGCCCTCGGGACAGGGGGAATCCACGTAATTCACCCCTCCACTTT
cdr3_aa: CASSPRDRGNPRNSPLHF

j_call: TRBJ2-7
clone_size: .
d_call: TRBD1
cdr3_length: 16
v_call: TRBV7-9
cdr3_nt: TGTGCCATCAGGGGCGGCCGGGACAGGGTGCGGGACGAGCAGTACTTC
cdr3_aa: CAIRGGRDRVRDEQYF

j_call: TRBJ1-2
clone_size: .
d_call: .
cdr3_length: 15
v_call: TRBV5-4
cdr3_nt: TGTGCCAGCAGCCCGGTCGGGGGAGGAGACTATGGCTACACCTTC
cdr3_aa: CASSPVGGGDYGYTF

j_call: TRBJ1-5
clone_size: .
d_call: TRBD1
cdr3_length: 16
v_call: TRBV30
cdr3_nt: TGTGCCTGGAGGGGTCAGGGGGCCTGGAGCAATCAGCCCCAGCATTTT
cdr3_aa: CAWRGQGAWSNQPQHF